This T cell receptor (beta chain) was found in a study of T cells after yellow fever vaccination. Whole-study findings and limits: Reappearing after the booster were most of the clones from primary vaccination (96% CD4, 88% CD8).

Notes on this clonotype: Antigen: not known.

In TCRdb, the 5' RACE reads were re-called with MiXCR into one record per CDR3 protein. Among 300,000 to 400,000 distinct CDR3 sequences listed, roughly 8% were seen once. The origin of this receptor is a man aged 18 to 29 who received the YFV17D yellow fever vaccine. Sequenced material: PBMCs, taken more than 35 days after the first yellow fever vaccination.

This CDR3 reads CASSYSEQITEAFF. For the CDR3, the DNA is TGTGCCAGCAGTTACTCGGAACAGATCACTGAAGCTTTCTTT. The chain links TRBV6-5 to TRBJ1-1; the D is unclear. CDR3 length equals 14 residues. V lost 0 bases and J lost 4, with 9 bases in between. The germline gives CDR1 MNHEY, CDR2 SVGAGI.